This entry concerns a single T cell receptor beta chain. Antigen specificity is unknown. The missing conserved phenylalanine or tryptophan at the end of this CDR3 makes a read error likely. This CDR3 region has 18 residues. Germline assignment: CDR1 SGHRS and CDR2 YFSETQ. V was trimmed by 1 base and J by 0 bases, leaving 17 bases between them. The entry originates in a study of T-cell memory formation after mild COVID-19. Overall study results and limits: Pre-infection memory already had some responding clones, implying cross-reactive memory joined. A second wave of clones peaked on day 37, and their SARS-CoV-2 specificity went unconfirmed.

TCR alpha and TCR beta cDNA libraries carrying sample barcodes and UMIs came from 5'RACE with constant-segment primers. TCRdb re-called the 5' RACE reads through MiXCR, storing one row per CDR3 protein. Among 400,000 or so distinct CDR3 sequences, around 21% were seen once, and the ten largest hold under 15%. The receptor's source is an adult woman who had mild COVID-19 (a few samples of this study predate the infection). Cell type and time point are not known. The chain employs TRBV5-1 and TRBJ1-3, with D hard to call. The sample was PBMCs or a T cell subset sorted from them (not recorded which). The chain's CDR3 is CASSLNSRETISGNTIYI. DNA for the CDR3: TGCGCCAGCAGCTTGAACAGTCGCGAAACGATCTCTGGAAACACCATATATATT.